This entry lists 20 T cell receptor beta chains sequenced from one sample in a study of shared clonotypes between healthy human individuals. This table comes from immunoSEQ multiplex PCR, and its TCRdb copy is limited to in-frame clones, with some not included. The sample records approximately 460,000 clones, roughly three quarters being singletons. The sequenced material came from PBMCs. Receptors were obtained from a woman in her 40s in good health. Some clones in this sample may be carry-over from other donors' samples.

This clone has more than one count but fewer than ten. The gene calls are TRBV28 and TRBJ1-5; D is perhaps TRBD1 (6 bases). In germline, CDR1 is MDHEN, CDR2 SYDVKM. CDR3 length: 15 amino acids. The V and J ends lost 8 bases and 0 bases respectively, with 14 bases between them. The CDR3 sequence: CASHRTDYSNQPQHF. In nucleotides, the CDR3 is TGTGCCAGCCACAGGACAGACTATAGCAATCAGCCCCAGCATTTT. Full variable domain (outside the CDR3, taken from reference TRBV28 and TRBJ1-5): DVKVTQSSRYLVKRTGEKVFLECVQDMDHENMFWYRQDPGLGLRLIYFSYDVKMKEKGDIPEGYSVSREKKERFSLILESASTNQTSMYLCASHRTDYSNQPQHFGDGTRLSIL.

J is TRBJ1-1 and V is TRBV29-1, with 8 bases fitting TRBD1. V trimming: 1 base; J trimming: 3 bases; junction bases outside the gene matches: 10. The CDR3 extends over 16 amino acids. Germline loops: CDR1 SQVTM, CDR2 ANQGSEA. CDR3: CSVEASGQDGDTEAFF. The CDR3, as DNA: TGCAGCGTTGAAGCTTCGGGACAGGACGGGGACACTGAAGCTTTCTTT.

Comments on this clone: A read error is likely here: a far larger clone is one base away. Other DNA sequences in this sample translate to the same CDR3. The chain carries TRBV6-6 and TRBJ2-6; TRBD1 is a possible D gene (5 bases). CDR1 MNHNY and CDR2 SVGAGI come from the germline V gene (reference sequence). This CDR3 comprises 13 residues. CDR3 nucleotide sequence: TGTGCCAGCACCGAGAGTGGGGCCAACGTCCTGACCTTC. Protein: CASTESGANVLTF.

This clone was seen only once. J is TRBJ2-7 and V is TRBV5-1; weak D call: TRBD2 (6 bases). Germline-derived CDR1 and CDR2 are SGHRS and YFSETQ. V was trimmed by 4 bases and J by 6 bases, leaving 23 bases between them. The CDR3 length is 16 residues. The CDR3 DNA is TGCGCCAGCAGCGCGATAGGAAGCGGGCCCTCGGGCGAGCAGTACTTC. Its protein is CASSAIGSGPSGEQYF.

The gene calls are TRBV6-1 and TRBJ2-7; D remains ambiguous. This CDR3 is built from 15 residues. CDR1 MNHNS and CDR2 SASEGT come from the germline V gene. V shed 6 bases and J shed 4 bases, with 19 bases lying between them. The CDR3 here is CASSDRVRARYEQYF. CDR3 nucleotides: TGTGCCAGCAGCGACCGGGTCCGTGCTAGGTACGAGCAGTACTTC.

V gene TRBV30 combines with J gene TRBJ2-4; D is possibly TRBD2 (5 bases). Germline V gives CDR1 GTSNPN, CDR2 SVGIG (reference sequence). Trimming removed 2 bases at V and 0 bases at J, with 14 bases between. This CDR3 is built from 16 residues. The CDR3: CAWSRETNPAKNIQYF. Here the CDR3 DNA reads TGTGCCTGGAGTAGGGAGACTAACCCAGCCAAAAACATTCAGTACTTC.

The chain joins TRBV11-2 to TRBJ1-2; perhaps TRBD1 as D (5 bases). V was trimmed by 5 bases and J by 0 bases, leaving 10 bases between them. The CDR3 is 14 residues long. Germline CDR1 SGHAT, CDR2 FQNNGV. The CDR3 region is CASSPVGANYGYTF. CDR3 DNA: TGTGCCAGCAGCCCCGTGGGGGCTAACTATGGCTACACCTTC.

This chain links TRBV7-2 with TRBJ2-7; D is undetermined. The V end lost 4 bases, the J end lost 3 bases, and 13 bases lay between the germline ends. Germline V gene sequence: CDR1 SGHTA, CDR2 FQGNSA. This CDR3 comprises 14 residues. CDR3 in amino acids: CASSSRSIVYEQYF. CDR3 bases: TGTGCCAGCAGCTCCCGGTCTATAGTCTACGAGCAGTACTTC.

This clone was detected a few times. V gene TRBV7-3 combines with J gene TRBJ1-1, with TRBD1 matching 7 bases. J gave up 6 bases and V 5 bases, and 12 bases lay outside the gene matches. The CDR3 runs to 15 residues. Looked up from germline, CDR1 is SGHTA and CDR2 is FQGTGA. The CDR3: CASSPHGGGGSEAFF. Written as DNA, the CDR3 is TGTGCCAGCAGCCCTCATGGAGGGGGCGGCTCTGAAGCTTTCTTT.

As regards this clone: Other DNA sequences in this specimen translate into the identical CDR3. This chain links TRBV29-1 with TRBJ2-1, with 8 nucleotides matching TRBD2. This CDR3 contains 13 residues. Germline lookup yields CDR1 SQVTM and CDR2 ANQGSEA. V shed 4 bases and J 4 bases; nucleotides not matched to a gene: 3. CDR3 protein: CSVAAGGYNEQFF. CDR3 DNA: TGCAGCGTTGCGGCGGGAGGTTACAATGAGCAGTTCTTC.

In regard to this clone: Other DNA sequences from this sample encode an identical CDR3 as well. The rearrangement joins TRBV7-9 to TRBJ1-2; D uncertain. Per germline, CDR1 SEHNR and CDR2 FQNEAQ (reference sequence). Trimming removed 5 bases at V and 5 bases at J, with 3 bases between. The CDR3 runs to 10 residues. CDR3 in amino acids: CASSIYGYTF. The DNA of the CDR3 is TGTGCCAGCAGCATTTATGGCTACACCTTC.

As for this clone: It differs at one base from a far larger clone, so likely a read error. V and J are TRBV15 and TRBJ1-3, with a tentative D call TRBD1 (5 bases). The CDR3 spans 15 residues. Trimming stripped 4 bases from V and 2 bases from J, with 12 bases between. CDR1 and CDR2 (germline): LNHNV, YYDKDF (reference sequence). In DNA form, the CDR3 reads TGTGCCACCAGCACAGGCAGGGCGGCTGGAAACACCATATATTTT. Protein product: CATSTGRAAGNTIYF. The full variable domain, its missing parts supplied by reference TRBV15 and TRBJ1-3, is DAMVIQNPRYQVTQFGKPVTLSCSQTLNHNVMYWYQQKSSQAPKLLFHYYDKDFNNEADTPDNFQSRRPNTSFCFLDIRSPGLGDTAMYLCATSTGRAAGNTIYFGEGSWLTVV.

This chain uses TRBV4-2 with TRBJ1-5; 8 bases line up with TRBD1. Germline lookup yields CDR1 LGHNA and CDR2 YNFKEQ. V gave up 1 base and J gave up 7 bases; unmatched junction bases: 6. CDR3 length: 15 residues. The CDR3 nucleotides are TGTGCCAGCAGCCAAGTTGGGACAGGCGGACAGCCCCAGCATTTT. Protein: CASSQVGTGGQPQHF.

This clone was counted ten times or more. The germline gene is not matched at one end of the junction; a read error may be the cause. The same CDR3 can be traced to other DNA sequences in this sample. The rearrangement joins TRBV18 to TRBJ2-7; TRBD1 matches 9 bases. This CDR3 comprises 14 residues. Germline values: CDR1 KGHSH, CDR2 LQKENI. Written as DNA, the CDR3 is TGTGCCAGCTCCCCCGAGGGACAGGGCGTAGGGCCTGACTTC. Its protein product is CASSPEGQGVGPDF.

This clone was detected once. The CDR3 DNA is TGCGCCAGCAGCCAAGATCTCCGCGAAAAACTGTTTTTT. It codes for CASSQDLREKLFF. This chain links TRBV4-3 with TRBJ1-4; D is unclear. Trimming stripped 0 bases from V and 8 bases from J, with 7 bases between. This CDR3 contains 13 residues. The germline gives CDR1 LGHNA, CDR2 YSLEER.

The chain links TRBV7-2 to TRBJ1-1; perhaps TRBD1 as D (6 bases). With 1 base removed from V and 4 bases from J, the gap between germline ends came to 13 bases. This CDR3 is 15 amino acids long. Germline V gene data show CDR1 as SGHTA and CDR2 as FQGNSA. DNA of the CDR3: TGTGCCAGCAGCTTAGACACAGGGCGGACCACTGAAGCTTTCTTT. Encoded protein: CASSLDTGRTTEAFF. Drawing the rest from reference TRBV7-2 and TRBJ1-1, the complete variable domain is GAGVSQSPSNKVTEKGKDVELRCDPISGHTALYWYRQSLGQGLEFLIYFQGNSAPDKSGLPSDRFSAERTGGSVSTLTIQRTQQEDSAVYLCASSLDTGRTTEAFFGQGTRLTVV.

This rearrangement joins TRBV29-1 to TRBJ2-3, with TRBD2 identical over 13 bases. Germline V lookup: CDR1 SQVTM, CDR2 ANQGSEA. The CDR3 sequence is 14 residues long. With V trimmed by 6 bases and J by 4 bases, 4 bases remained unmatched. The CDR3 here is CSVTSGRSADTQYF. The CDR3 DNA is TGCAGCGTGACTAGCGGGAGGAGTGCAGATACGCAGTATTTT.

This clone was seen only a few times. V is TRBV11-2 and J is TRBJ2-1; 7 bases match TRBD2. Germline V lookup: CDR1 SGHAT, CDR2 FQNNGV. The CDR3 runs to 16 residues. Trimming took 5 bases from V and 10 from J; bases not matched to a gene: 17. Written as DNA, the CDR3 is TGTGCCAGCAGCAACAGAGGGCGGGAGCGCGTGGAGGAGCAGTTCTTC. Protein product: CASSNRGRERVEEQFF.

This chain links TRBV4-1 with TRBJ1-2, with 7 bases identical to TRBD1. The CDR3 covers 19 residues. Germline CDR1 is MGHRA and CDR2 is YSYEKL. The V and J ends lost 0 bases and 6 bases, in that order; junction bases with no gene match: 19. This CDR3 is CASSQEAQGGGAGRDGYTF. CDR3 coding DNA: TGCGCCAGCAGCCAAGAAGCCCAGGGGGGTGGGGCTGGTCGGGATGGCTACACCTTC.

The V call is TRBV7-2, the J call TRBJ2-3, with 7 bases that match TRBD1. Germline V CDR1 and CDR2: SGHTA, FQGNSA. J was trimmed by 5 bases and V by 5 bases; bases with no gene match: 4. This CDR3 spans 13 amino acids. The DNA for the CDR3 is TGTGCCAGCAGCCCCAACAGGGGAGATACGCAGTATTTT. Translation: CASSPNRGDTQYF.